This T cell receptor (beta chain) appears in the sequencing data of a study of cytomegalovirus exposure and HLA in healthy donors. Study-wide findings and caveats: Prediction of most subjects' HLA-A and HLA-B alleles by TCR beta sequences was reportedly accurate. Previous analysis showed most TCR beta V segments were productive about 90% or about 30% of the time.

A note on this clone: The target antigen is unknown.

With 0 bases removed from V and 1 base from J, the gap between germline ends came to 10 bases. In germline, CDR1 is SGHNT, CDR2 YYREEE (reference sequence). The CDR3 loop spans 15 amino acids. The PCR had 60 Vbeta and 13 Jbeta primers. TCRdb keeps only in-frame clones here, not all; method: immunoSEQ multiplex PCR. With tens of thousands of clones in the sample, the ten largest clones hold less than 0.65%. Sequencing input: PBMCs. The receptor was derived from a man in his fifties or sixties in good health and CMV-seronegative. V is TRBV5-4 and J is TRBJ2-5; tentatively, D is TRBD1 (6 bases). CDR3 DNA sequence: TGTGCCAGCAGCTTGGATCCGGACAGCCAAGAGACCCAGTACTTC. Its protein is CASSLDPDSQETQYF.